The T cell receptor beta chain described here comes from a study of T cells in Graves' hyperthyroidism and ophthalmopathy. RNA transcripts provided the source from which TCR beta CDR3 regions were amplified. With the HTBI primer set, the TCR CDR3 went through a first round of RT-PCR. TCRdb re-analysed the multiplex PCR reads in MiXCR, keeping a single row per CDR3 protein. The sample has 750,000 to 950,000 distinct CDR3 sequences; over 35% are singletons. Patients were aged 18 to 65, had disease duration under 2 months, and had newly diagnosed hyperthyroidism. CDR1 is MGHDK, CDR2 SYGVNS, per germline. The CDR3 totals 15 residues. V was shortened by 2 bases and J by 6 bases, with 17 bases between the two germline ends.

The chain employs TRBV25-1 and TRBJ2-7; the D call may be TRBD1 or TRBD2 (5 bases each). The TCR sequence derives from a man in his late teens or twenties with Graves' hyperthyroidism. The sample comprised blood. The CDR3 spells CASSEGVRGRGEQYF. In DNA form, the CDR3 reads TGTGCCAGCAGTGAAGGGGTTAGGGGTCGGGGCGAGCAGTACTTC.